This T cell receptor beta chain was documented in a study of blood T cells in healthy people across ages. Combining a sample-barcoded 5' primer with a J-beta primer mix, a second PCR ran for about 6 to 12 cycles. With 12 random nucleotides, a template-switch adaptor tagged each individual cDNA molecule. Sequencing yielded, for each sample, at least 2.5 million paired-end reads carrying CDR3. TCRdb itself ran the 5' RACE reads through MiXCR, one entry per CDR3 protein. The sample consists of 1,500,000 or so distinct CDR3 sequences, approximately 43% of them appearing once. Isolated PBMCs totaled at least 6 million in each sample. There were at least 5.5 micrograms of total RNA extracted from every sample. The CDR3 runs to 18 residues. CDR1 MNHEY and CDR2 SVGAGI come from the germline V gene. V was pared by 0 bases and J by 9 bases, with 21 bases between. This clonotype was detected a few times.

The chain recombines TRBV6-5 with TRBJ1-6; a possible D gene is TRBD1 (5 bases). The sample consisted of blood. This TCR came from a woman in her late teens or twenties in good health. In DNA, the CDR3 is TGTGCCAGCAGTTACTCATTTTGGGGTCAGGGCAGAGGTTCACCCCTCCACTTT. This encodes CASSYSFWGQGRGSPLHF.